The 15 T cell receptor beta chains presented below share a single source sample, sequenced in a study of breast tumors, draining lymph nodes, adjacent tissues. TCRdb itself ran the multiplex PCR reads through MiXCR, one entry per CDR3 protein. The profile covers approximately 47,000 distinct CDR3 sequences, with around 23% appearing a single time and more than 6.5% taken by the ten largest. Material: breast tumor tissue. The receptors were sampled from a female donor with breast cancer. Some clones in this sample may be carry-over from other donors' samples.

This clonotype was detected ten times or more. The V call is TRBV4-1, the J call TRBJ1-2, with 7 bases that match TRBD1. Germline CDR1 MGHRA, CDR2 YSYEKL. The length of the CDR3 is 14 residues. Losses at the gene ends were 4 bases for V and 8 bases for J; bases not matched to a gene: 10. The CDR3 is CASSPELTGPGYTF. DNA for the CDR3: TGCGCCAGCAGCCCTGAACTGACAGGGCCAGGCTACACCTTC.

Many counts were recorded for this clonotype. V usage is TRBV6-1 and J usage is TRBJ2-7; D remains ambiguous. V was shortened by 11 bases and J by 2 bases, with 16 bases between the two germline ends. CDR1 is MNHNS and CDR2 is SASEGT in the germline V gene. The length of the CDR3 is 13 residues. In DNA, the CDR3 is TGTGCCGGGCGTGTAGGCCCGACCTACGAGCAGTACTTC. Its translation is CAGRVGPTYEQYF.

V usage is TRBV29-1 and J usage is TRBJ1-1; unclear D gene. V was trimmed by 6 bases and J by 2 bases, leaving 10 bases between them. CDR3 size: 12 residues. The V gene's germline CDR1 is SQVTM and CDR2 ANQGSEA. The chain's CDR3 is CSVGKGNTEAFF. The CDR3 bases are TGCAGCGTGGGGAAGGGTAACACTGAAGCTTTCTTT.

This clonotype was seen repeatedly, ten times or more. This chain links TRBV6-1 with TRBJ2-5; tentatively, D is TRBD1 (6 bases). Per germline, CDR1 MNHNS and CDR2 SASEGT. Trimming took off 4 bases at V and 2 bases at J, with 11 bases between the two ends. CDR3 length: 14 amino acids. CDR3 nucleotides: TGTGCCAGCAGTGGATACAGGGATCAAGAGACCCAGTACTTC. It yields the protein CASSGYRDQETQYF.

Concerning this clonotype itself: Possible read error: a much larger clone is one base away. V is TRBV19 and J is TRBJ1-5; maybe TRBD1 (5 bases). V lost 5 bases, J lost 7 bases, and 15 bases lay in between. This CDR3 has 14 amino acids. CDR1 is LNHDA and CDR2 is SQIVND in the germline V gene (reference sequence). CDR3 sequence reads: CASSVPTGWQPQHF. For the CDR3, the DNA is TGTGCCAGTAGTGTTCCAACAGGTTGGCAGCCCCAGCATTTT.

J is TRBJ2-7 and V is TRBV12-3 or TRBV12-4, with D unresolved. The CDR3 has 12 amino acids. Trimming shortened V by 3 bases and J by 5 bases, and 8 bases separated the two germline ends. The CDR3 spells CASSFGGDEQYF. In DNA form, the CDR3 reads TGTGCCAGCAGTTTTGGTGGGGACGAGCAGTACTTC.

V is TRBV5-6 and J is TRBJ2-1, with D unresolved. Germline-derived CDR1 and CDR2 are SGHDT and YYEEEE. Between the trimmed V and J ends, which lost 0 bases and 3 bases, there was a span of 7 bases. This CDR3 region has 14 residues. CDR3 DNA: TGTGCCAGCAGCTTGGGGCAGTACTACAATGAGCAGTTCTTC. Residues: CASSLGQYYNEQFF.

A remark on this clonotype: This sequence may be a read error, since a much larger clone differs from it by one base. The chain is built from TRBV3-1 and TRBJ2-3; TRBD2 matches 9 bases. This CDR3 is built from 17 residues. Germline values: CDR1 LGHDT, CDR2 YNNKEL (reference sequence). The CDR3 is CTSSPTTAGGWTDKQYF. In DNA, the CDR3 is TGTACCAGCAGCCCTACCACGGCGGGGGGGTGGACAGATAAGCAGTATTTT.

The rearrangement uses TRBV12-3 or TRBV12-4 and TRBJ2-3, with a tentative D call TRBD2 (5 bases). Trimming cost V 2 bases and J 2 bases, with 11 bases left between them. CDR3 length: 15 amino acids. This CDR3 is CASSLTDSFTDTQYF. Here the CDR3 DNA reads TGTGCCAGCAGTTTAACGGACTCCTTCACAGATACGCAGTATTTT.

This clonotype turned up a few times. The CDR3 sequence is CASSLVVSSYNEQFF. CDR3 sequence (DNA): TGTGCCAGCAGCTTAGTTGTCAGCTCCTACAATGAGCAGTTCTTC. The J gene is TRBJ2-1, the V gene TRBV11-2, with D unresolved. Germline CDR1 and CDR2: SGHAT and FQNNGV. CDR3 length: 15 residues. V was shortened by 1 base and J by 0 bases, with 7 bases between the two germline ends.

As regards this clonotype: This is likely a read error, given that the CDR3 carries no conserved phenylalanine or tryptophan at its end. The V gene is TRBV27, the J gene TRBJ2-3; 9 bases align to TRBD1. Germline CDR1 is MNHEY and CDR2 is SMNVEV (reference sequence). The CDR3 has 14 residues. The junction had 3 bases not matched to a gene; V was cut back by 6 bases and J by 2 bases. The CDR3 loop is CASRWDRVTDTQYL. CDR3 bases: TGTGCCAGCAGATGGGACAGGGTCACAGATACGCAGTATCTT.

The table lists this clonotype with many counts. The CDR3 DNA reads TGTGCCAGCAGTGAAGCGCTGATCGCCCAAGAGACCCAGTACTTC. Translating gives CASSEALIAQETQYF. This chain connects TRBV2 to TRBJ2-5; D is unresolved. The germline V gene has CDR1 SNHLY and CDR2 FYNNEI. With 0 bases removed from V and 1 base from J, the gap between germline ends came to 9 bases. There are 15 residues in the CDR3.

This clonotype was recorded many times. The chain carries TRBV12-3 or TRBV12-4 and TRBJ1-4, with D possibly matching TRBD1 (5 bases). The V end lost 6 bases, the J end lost 5 bases, and 16 bases lay between the germline ends. This CDR3 has 15 residues. This CDR3 is CASRALGTKNEKLFF. The DNA for the CDR3 is TGTGCCAGCAGAGCCTTGGGGACTAAAAATGAAAAACTGTTTTTT.

This clonotype rates as medium-sized (0.01 to 0.1%). The V call is TRBV9, the J call TRBJ1-3, with 8 bases fitting TRBD1. The CDR3 length is 16 residues. CDR1 and CDR2 (germline): SGDLS, YYNGEE. V lost 4 bases to trimming and J lost 2 bases; unmatched junction nucleotides: 8. CDR3 in amino acids: CASSPQGQGAGNTIYF. CDR3 in DNA: TGTGCCAGCAGCCCCCAAGGACAGGGAGCTGGAAACACCATATATTTT.

Comment on this clonotype: A much larger clone differs by one base, so this may be a read error. The V gene is TRBV7-2, the J gene TRBJ2-2; D is perhaps TRBD1 or TRBD2 (6 bases each). This CDR3 has 12 amino acids. Germline-derived CDR1 and CDR2 are SGHTA and FQGNSA. CDR3 DNA: TGTGCCAGCAGCTGGGGGGCCGGGGGGCTGTTTTTT. It yields the protein CASSWGAGGLFF. Full variable domain (outside the CDR3, taken from reference TRBV7-2 and TRBJ2-2): GAGVSQSPSNKVTEKGKDVELRCDPISGHTALYWYRQSLGQGLEFLIYFQGNSAPDKSGLPSDRFSAERTGGSVSTLTIQRTQQEDSAVYLCASSWGAGGLFFGEGSRLTVL.